Following are 18 T cell receptor beta chains from one sample sequenced in a study of beta chain features in type 1 diabetes. The isolated RNA, all of it, was reverse transcribed, so expressed TCRB transcripts were what got sequenced. Using immunoSEQ multiplex PCR, the repertoire was profiled, and TCRdb retains in-frame clones only, with some absent. The sample holds 900,000 or so clones, roughly a sixth seen once. Sequences were obtained from naive CD4+ T cells from blood. The receptors shown here come from a woman between 18 and 30 years old in good health.

The chain uses TRBV5-6 and TRBJ2-5; D may correspond to TRBD1 or TRBD2 (6 bases each). The germline gives CDR1 SGHDT, CDR2 YYEEEE. The CDR3 is 15 residues long. The V end was cut by 0 bases, the J end by 5 bases, with 14 bases between. DNA of the CDR3: TGTGCCAGCAGCTTGGTGGGGGGCGTTTGGGAGACCCAGTACTTC. This translates into CASSLVGGVWETQYF.

The chain carries TRBV7-2 and TRBJ2-5; D is uncertain. Germline CDR1 and CDR2: SGHTA and FQGNSA. The ends were cut back, 5 bases at V and 4 bases at J, with 14 bases in the middle. The CDR3 loop spans 14 amino acids. CDR3 protein: CASSVGLTRETQYF. The CDR3 DNA reads as TGTGCCAGCAGCGTTGGCCTTACAAGAGAGACCCAGTACTTC. Full variable domain (rest looked up from reference TRBV7-2 and TRBJ2-5): GAGVSQSPSNKVTEKGKDVELRCDPISGHTALYWYRQSLGQGLEFLIYFQGNSAPDKSGLPSDRFSAERTGGSVSTLTIQRTQQEDSAVYLCASSVGLTRETQYFGPGTRLLVL.

In its sample, this clone was seen a few times. The gene calls are TRBV19 and TRBJ2-5; D remains ambiguous. The CDR3 is 15 amino acids. The germline V and J ends were trimmed by 3 bases and 2 bases, with 13 bases remaining between them. Germline V gene data show CDR1 as LNHDA and CDR2 as SQIVND (reference sequence). The CDR3 DNA reads TGTGCCAGTAGTATGAAAGGCCAGGCTCAAGAGACCCAGTACTTC. Translation gives CASSMKGQAQETQYF.

The rearrangement links TRBV15 to TRBJ2-1; 14 bases agree with TRBD2. Germline V gene sequence: CDR1 LNHNV, CDR2 YYDKDF (reference sequence). V was clipped by 2 bases and J by 7 bases; unmatched bases: 16. There are 20 residues in the CDR3. The DNA of the CDR3 is TGTGCCACCAGCAGAAGGGTTTTCGGGACTAGCGGGAGAGGGGCAAATGAGCAGTTCTTC. Residues: CATSRRVFGTSGRGANEQFF. Combining the CDR3 with reference TRBV15 and TRBJ2-1 gives the whole variable domain DAMVIQNPRYQVTQFGKPVTLSCSQTLNHNVMYWYQQKSSQAPKLLFHYYDKDFNNEADTPDNFQSRRPNTSFCFLDIRSPGLGDTAMYLCATSRRVFGTSGRGANEQFFGPGTRLTVL.

This clone was observed once. The chain couples TRBV5-1 to TRBJ2-1; TRBD2 aligns across 9 bases. The junction had 9 bases not matched to a gene; V was cut back by 3 bases and J by 2 bases. Per germline, CDR1 SGHRS and CDR2 YFSETQ. The CDR3 contains 17 residues. The CDR3 nucleotides read TGCGCCAGCAGCTCACAATTAGCGGGAGTTGCCTACAATGAGCAGTTCTTC. It is translated as CASSSQLAGVAYNEQFF.

This clone was seen a few times. The chain uses TRBV2 and TRBJ2-5; 11 bases line up with TRBD2. This CDR3 contains 14 residues. J gave up 6 bases and V 4 bases, and 4 bases lay outside the gene matches. Germline V gene data show CDR1 as SNHLY and CDR2 as FYNNEI. Written as DNA, the CDR3 is TGTGCCAGCAGTGGGACTAGCGGGCGGCAGACCCAGTACTTC. It translates to CASSGTSGRQTQYF. The full variable domain, in which reference TRBV2 and TRBJ2-5 provide the parts outside the CDR3, is EPEVTQTPSHQVTQMGQEVILRCVPISNHLYFYWYRQILGQKVEFLVSFYNNEISEKSEIFDDQFSVERPDGSNFTLKIRSTKLEDSAMYFCASSGTSGRQTQYFGPGTRLLVL.

The chain links TRBV19 to TRBJ2-7, with D maybe TRBD2 (6 bases). CDR3 size: 16 residues. CDR1 and CDR2 (germline): LNHDA, SQIVND (reference sequence). Trimming shortened V by 6 bases and J by 3 bases, and 21 bases separated the two germline ends. CDR3 protein: CASRKGLTTGDYEQYF. The DNA of the CDR3 is TGTGCCAGTAGAAAGGGGCTGACGACGGGAGACTACGAGCAGTACTTC. Based on the CDR3 plus reference TRBV19 and TRBJ2-7, the full variable domain is DGGITQSPKYLFRKEGQNVTLSCEQNLNHDAMYWYRQDPGQGLRLIYYSQIVNDFQKGDIAEGYSVSREKKESFPLTVTSAQKNPTAFYLCASRKGLTTGDYEQYFGPGTRLTVT.

This clone turned up a few times. The V call is TRBV7-2, the J call TRBJ2-2; D is unclear. CDR3 size: 14 residues. Trimming took off 3 bases at V and 2 bases at J, with 7 bases between the two ends. The germline V gene encodes CDR1 SGHTA and CDR2 FQGNSA. CDR3 protein: CASSFSRNTGELFF. CDR3 bases: TGTGCCAGCAGCTTCTCAAGAAACACCGGGGAGCTGTTTTTT.

Comments on this clone: This could be a read error, since a much larger clone is one nucleotide away. Other DNA sequences in this specimen translate into the identical CDR3. The chain has TRBV5-6 and TRBJ2-7; D gene unclear. V gave up 0 bases and J gave up 2 bases, with 3 bases separating them. The CDR3 has 12 amino acids. Per germline, CDR1 SGHDT and CDR2 YYEEEE. The CDR3 loop reads CASSLGAYEQYF. The CDR3, as DNA: TGTGCCAGCAGCTTGGGTGCCTACGAGCAGTACTTC.

In the case of this clone: At the DNA level, this CDR3 is encoded by other sequences in the same sample as well. This chain joins TRBV19 and TRBJ2-1, with a tentative D call TRBD1 (6 bases). CDR1 is LNHDA, CDR2 SQIVND, per germline (reference sequence). The V end was cut by 3 bases, the J end by 4 bases, with 7 bases between. This CDR3 has 13 amino acids. CDR3 in amino acids: CASSIGQYNEQFF. Here the CDR3 DNA reads TGTGCCAGTAGTATCGGACAGTACAATGAGCAGTTCTTC. Drawing the rest from reference TRBV19 and TRBJ2-1, the complete variable domain is DGGITQSPKYLFRKEGQNVTLSCEQNLNHDAMYWYRQDPGQGLRLIYYSQIVNDFQKGDIAEGYSVSREKKESFPLTVTSAQKNPTAFYLCASSIGQYNEQFFGPGTRLTVL.

The gene calls are TRBV5-4 and TRBJ1-1; TRBD1 aligns across 8 bases. The CDR3 spans 13 residues. The V segment lost 4 bases and the J segment 4 bases; nucleotides outside the gene matches: 3. Germline lookup yields CDR1 SGHNT and CDR2 YYREEE (reference sequence). This CDR3 reads CASSQDRATEAFF. Here the CDR3 DNA reads TGTGCCAGCAGCCAGGACAGGGCCACTGAAGCTTTCTTT.

The CDR3 DNA follows: TGTGCCAGCAAATGGACTAGCGGCACAGATACGCAGTATTTT. Translating it yields CASKWTSGTDTQYF. The rearrangement links TRBV2 to TRBJ2-3; 9 nucleotides agree with TRBD2. The CDR3 length is 14 residues. From germline, CDR1 is SNHLY and CDR2 FYNNEI. The V and J ends lost 7 bases and 1 base, in that order; junction bases with no gene match: 3.

The rearrangement uses TRBV28 and TRBJ2-7; TRBD1 matches at 9 bases. The germline V gene has CDR1 MDHEN and CDR2 SYDVKM. The CDR3 consists of 14 residues. The V gene end was trimmed by 3 bases and the J gene end by 5 bases; junction bases not matched to a gene: 5. As DNA, the CDR3 is TGTGCCAGCAGTTTTCGACAGGGGGGTCACGAGCAGTACTTC. It translates to CASSFRQGGHEQYF.

This rearrangement joins TRBV2 to TRBJ2-1; perhaps TRBD2 as D (5 bases). Germline CDR1 is SNHLY and CDR2 is FYNNEI. The CDR3 runs 16 residues. V lost 0 bases and J lost 4, with 13 bases in between. The CDR3 DNA follows: TGTGCCAGCAGTGAAGCGCGAGGGAACCAATACAATGAGCAGTTCTTC. Its protein is CASSEARGNQYNEQFF.

This clone was counted between two and nine times. The chain carries TRBV5-5 and TRBJ2-7; D possibly corresponds to TRBD1 (5 bases). CDR3 length: 13 residues. Germline V gene lookup returns CDR1 SGHKS and CDR2 YYEKEE (reference sequence). Trimming left V 0 bases short and J 6 bases short, with 10 bases between. CDR3 DNA sequence: TGTGCCAGCAGCTTGGGCGACAGTTCCGAGCAGTACTTC. This encodes CASSLGDSSEQYF.

This clone was detected a few times. This sequence joins TRBV10-2 and TRBJ2-1; 10 bases fit TRBD1. Trimming took 4 bases from V and 7 from J; bases not matched to a gene: 10. There are 16 residues in the CDR3. CDR1 is WSHSY, CDR2 SAAADI, per germline. This CDR3 is CASSGAPGQGWNEQFF. The CDR3 nucleotides are TGCGCCAGCAGTGGAGCCCCGGGACAGGGGTGGAATGAGCAGTTCTTC.

In DNA form, the CDR3 reads TGTGCCAGCCACTCCTGGATACCGGGATCGATCAGGGAAAGAACTAACTATGGCTACACCTTC. Translated: CASHSWIPGSIRERTNYGYTF. The chain uses TRBV28 and TRBJ1-2, with a possible D match to TRBD1 (5 bases). V was pared by 8 bases and J by 0 bases, with 34 bases between. CDR1 is MDHEN, CDR2 SYDVKM, per germline. The CDR3 extends over 21 amino acids.

The chain couples TRBV9 to TRBJ2-2; perhaps TRBD2 as D (6 bases). This CDR3 has 15 residues. The V end was cut by 0 bases, the J end by 6 bases, with 12 bases between. Germline V lookup: CDR1 SGDLS, CDR2 YYNGEE. The CDR3 DNA reads as TGTGCCAGCAGCGTAGACGGGAGAAGCTCCGGGGAGCTGTTTTTT. Protein sequence: CASSVDGRSSGELFF.